The T cell receptor (beta chain) under discussion was sequenced for a study of T cells in Graves' hyperthyroidism and ophthalmopathy (dated by TCRdb to about 2019). As for the study more broadly: Peripheral blood samples were taken at the time of initial diagnosis, prior to any treatment. To identify TCR V-J signatures that set the groups apart, the researchers used a discovery cohort of more than 95 patients, made up of about 44 with Graves' ophthalmopathy and 57 with stable Graves' hyperthyroidism. Whether ophthalmopathy could be predicted prospectively was tested in an independent validation cohort made up of 18 to 20 hyperthyroidism patients plus 17 patients who later progressed to ophthalmopathy. The 100 discovery patients were randomly divided into training and test sets at a 7:3 ratio. In addition, the study compared T-cell repertoires in thyroid tissue and in blood from five to seven Graves' hyperthyroidism patients. After sampling, hyperthyroidism patients received methimazole starting at 30 mg daily, and ophthalmopathy patients received high-dose intravenous methylprednisolone. According to the paper, TCR Vbeta CDR3 sequencing was carried out on approximately 140 peripheral blood samples, which came from under 50 ophthalmopathy, under 85 hyperthyroidism and approximately 17 progressor patients. On the study overall, not on this receptor specifically: Ophthalmopathy was separated from stable hyperthyroidism by a 13 V-J signature model, with 85% to 90% sensitivity and approximately 84% specificity obtained in cross-validation and 80%/75% obtained in testing. Sample size was not statistically predetermined, and blinding of investigators to group allocation was not performed. Most expanded thyroid clonotypes (frequency above 0.001) were also detected in blood, a finding suggesting that blood repertoires may reflect thyroid immune responses. During validation, the model predicted progression to ophthalmopathy a median of around 6 months ahead of onset, with almost 71% sensitivity and 72% to 85% specificity.

TCR beta CDR3 regions were amplified from RNA transcripts. The TCR CDR3 was subjected to a first round of RT-PCR using the HTBI primer set and the Qiagen OneStep RT-PCR kit. The libraries were constructed in a second round of multiplex PCR and then size-selected and purified. Libraries were sequenced paired-end with 100 bp reads on an Illumina HiSeq2000. From the authors' description of their analysis: SOAPnuke was used to process the raw data, with reads discarded if the reads contained adapters or uncalled bases, had a mean Phred below 15, or lacked an exact constant-primer or identifier match. High-quality paired reads were merged using COPE v1.2.5, and each unique nucleotide sequence was defined as a clonotype. Clonotypes were aligned to IMGT TRBV, TRBD and TRBJ reference segments using MiTCR v1.1. The analysis was restricted to V-J combinations with a frequency above 0.0001, which together covered roughly 99% of the repertoires. A TCS score was defined as the ratio between F50 (clonal expansion) and ExV (chaos), using BLOSUM62-based TCRdist between CDR3 peptides within each V-J. Welch's t-statistics and random forest reduced around 550 V-J features to 13, which were used in a naive Bayes classifier (R e1071). Through fastp at Q25 and MiXCR, TCRdb rebuilt clones from the public reads, retaining in-frame beta chains. Merged by CDR3 protein, the rows form single entries marked with the most common genes and DNA. These V and J calls originate from TCRdb's pipeline instead of the authors' own analysis. This sample comprises approximately 510,000 distinct CDR3 sequences, less than 25% of them detected only once. The top ten hold about 30% of the sample.

This clonotype was observed many times. Its cognate antigen has yet to be identified. No clone much larger than this one lies a single base away; base qualities are absent. The CDR1 and CDR2 encoded by the germline V gene are MNHEY and SVGEGT. Taken from cysteine to phenylalanine, the CDR3 has 15 residues. Only the CDR3 part of the read is kept: 45 bases, read in frame from the first base. A distance of 16 bases separates the germline ends of V and J, which lose 6 bases and 4 bases respectively. Stable Graves' hyperthyroidism was defined as the absence of progression to ophthalmopathy over 18 months of follow-up. Hyperthyroidism patients were newly diagnosed, had a disease duration of under 2 months, and were aged 18 to 65 years. Patients with uncontrolled infections, other autoimmune diseases, pregnancy or lactation were excluded. Diagnoses relied on clinical symptoms, serum thyroxine and TRAb, thyroid ultrasound and orbital computed tomography. Ficoll-Paque density gradient centrifugation was used to isolate PBMCs from around 9.1 ml of fresh peripheral blood. Total RNA was extracted with Trizol reagent, and quality was checked on an Agilent 2100 Bioanalyzer.

Sequencing was carried out using blood. This chain is built from TRBV6-2 or TRBV6-3 and TRBJ1-5; a tentative D call is TRBD1 (5 bases match). This receptor was obtained from a man between 18 and 35 years old with Graves' hyperthyroidism. The CDR3 here reads CASSYRGEGNQPQHF. The nucleotide sequence is TGTGCCAGCAGCTATCGGGGGGAAGGGAATCAGCCCCAGCATTTT.